One TCR beta chain is described in this entry. What it recognizes is unknown. J was trimmed by 4 bases and V by 4 bases; bases with no gene match: 17. From germline, CDR1 is MDHEN and CDR2 SYDVKM. CDR3 size: 18 residues. This sample is part of a study of T cell responses to AZD1222 COVID-19 vaccine. Using immunoSEQ multiplex PCR, the repertoire was profiled, and TCRdb retains in-frame clones only, with some absent. The sample lists around 140,000 clones, around 89% seen once, with over 2.5% in the top ten. The study, taken as a whole, reports: CD4 TCRs associated with vaccination spanned spike, dominating at 160-218 and 743-854. In a largely white British group with more females than males, clonal diversity was possibly underestimated. Repertoires were sampled only after the peak T cell response. At baseline, just 6 or 7 AZD1222 recipients tested seropositive.

The source is an adult in good health. This chain connects TRBV28 to TRBJ2-3, with 7 bases identical to TRBD2. Here the sequenced sample was peripheral blood, taken on day 0 of AZD1222 vaccination. The CDR3 loop reads CASSWSNAAGERADTQYF. For the CDR3, the DNA is TGTGCCAGCAGTTGGTCCAATGCGGCGGGAGAAAGGGCAGATACGCAGTATTTT.